This T cell receptor beta chain comes out of a study of breast tumors, draining lymph nodes, adjacent tissues. Findings and caveats of the study: Data fit most tumor T cells coming from lymph node, expanding in tumor. Tumor repertoires ranked between lymph nodes and nontumor tissue in diversity, with V and J gene preferences. Luminal-like breast cancer showed significantly greater tumor-nontumor repertoire similarity than basal-like breast cancer did. The lymph node origin of tumor T cells was framed as consistent with a hypothesis, not demonstrated.

This clonotype was seen ten or more times. Its antigen is currently unknown. TCRdb re-called the multiplex PCR reads through MiXCR, storing one row per CDR3 protein. This table has 200,000 to 250,000 distinct CDR3 sequences, under 40% appearing once. The CDR3 sequence is 12 residues long. The V gene's germline CDR1 is LNHDA and CDR2 SQIVND (reference sequence). Trimming cost V 8 bases and J 5 bases, with 12 bases left between them. Breast cancer patients provided tissue from their axillary draining lymph nodes. Sequences were obtained from axillary lymph node tissue. This clonotype was obtained from a female donor with breast cancer. Some clones in this sample may be carry-over from other donors' samples. The chain links TRBV19 to TRBJ2-5; the D gene is possibly TRBD1 (7 bases). The CDR3, as DNA: TGTGCCAGTTCACAGGGGAGGGAGACCCAGTACTTC. It codes for CASSQGRETQYF.